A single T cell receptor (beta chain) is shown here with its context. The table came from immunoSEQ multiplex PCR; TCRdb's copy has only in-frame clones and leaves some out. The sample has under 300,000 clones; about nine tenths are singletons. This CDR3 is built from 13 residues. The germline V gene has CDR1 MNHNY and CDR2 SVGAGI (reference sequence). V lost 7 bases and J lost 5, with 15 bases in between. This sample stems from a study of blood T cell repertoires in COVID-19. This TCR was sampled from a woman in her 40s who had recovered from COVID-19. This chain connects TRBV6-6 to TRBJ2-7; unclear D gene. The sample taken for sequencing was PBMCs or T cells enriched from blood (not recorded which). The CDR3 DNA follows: TGTGCCAGCACCCACCTTGGCACAGACGAGCAGTACTTC. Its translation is CASTHLGTDEQYF.